The 21 T cell receptor beta chains in this list originate from one sample, sequenced in a study of cytomegalovirus exposure and HLA in healthy donors (dated by TCRdb to 2015 to 2018). Library preparation was by the immunoSEQ multiplex PCR assay. For the multiplex PCR, a mixture combining 60 forward primers for TCR Vbeta segments and 13 reverse primers for TCR Jbeta segments was used. TCRdb mirrors the immuneACCESS table, restricted to in-frame sequences. Some clones are absent from its copies; in checked studies, under half trace to an unresolved V gene, and the reason for the others is unknown. In all, the sample holds approximately 220,000 clones, and roughly 80% of those were seen once. The ten largest account for 5.5% to 7.5% of the sample. The source material was PBMCs. These receptors came from a man aged 40-55 years in good health and CMV-seropositive.

The chain couples TRBV7-6 to TRBJ2-7; TRBD1 is a possible D gene (6 bases). Germline lookup yields CDR1 SGHVS and CDR2 FNYEAQ. CDR3 size: 14 residues. Trimming shortened V by 5 bases and J by 1 base, and 12 bases separated the two germline ends. CDR3 nucleotides: TGTGCCAGCAGCCCTAGGGGGTCTTCCTACGAGCAGTACTTC. It is translated as CASSPRGSSYEQYF.

The gene calls are TRBV7-9 and TRBJ2-1; 7 bases align to TRBD2. CDR3 length: 15 residues. V gave up 2 bases and J gave up 3 bases; unmatched junction bases: 4. Germline lookup yields CDR1 SEHNR and CDR2 FQNEAQ (reference sequence). DNA for the CDR3: TGTGCCAGCAGCTTAAGACTAGCAGACTACAATGAGCAGTTCTTC. Amino acid sequence: CASSLRLADYNEQFF.

The V gene is TRBV6-6, the J gene TRBJ2-3; 9 nucleotides align to TRBD1. This CDR3 contains 16 residues. V gave up 5 bases and J gave up 3 bases; unmatched junction bases: 9. Germline CDR1 MNHNY, CDR2 SVGAGI (reference sequence). Here the CDR3 reads CASSQQGALKTDTQYF. CDR3 sequence (DNA): TGTGCCAGCAGTCAACAGGGGGCGCTGAAAACAGATACGCAGTATTTT.

V gene TRBV5-1 combines with J gene TRBJ2-3; 9 bases are shared with TRBD2. Germline V CDR1 and CDR2: SGHRS, YFSETQ. The length of the CDR3 is 17 residues. The junction had 11 bases not matched to a gene; V was cut back by 0 bases and J by 6 bases. The CDR3 nucleotides are TGCGCCAGCAGCTTGGCCTGGGCTAGCGGGACGAGGGATACGCAGTATTTT. As protein: CASSLAWASGTRDTQYF.

This clone was seen once. J is TRBJ2-3 and V is TRBV7-2, with TRBD2 matching over 10 bases. V shed 6 bases, J shed 0 bases, and the junction held 9 bases outside the gene matches. CDR3 length: 17 residues. Germline values: CDR1 SGHTA, CDR2 FQGNSA. The CDR3 coding sequence is TGTGCCAGCAGTTTGAGCGGGAGGGGCCTTAGCACAGATACGCAGTATTTT. This encodes CASSLSGRGLSTDTQYF.

This clone was seen once. The chain recombines TRBV27 with TRBJ1-4; D is uncertain. The germline V and J ends were trimmed by 5 bases and 11 bases, with 15 bases remaining between them. This CDR3 contains 13 residues. Germline loops: CDR1 MNHEY, CDR2 SMNVEV (reference sequence). CDR3 in DNA: TGTGCCAGCAGTGGTTACGGTCCGAACAAACTGTTTTTT. It yields the protein CASSGYGPNKLFF.

This chain connects TRBV28 to TRBJ1-2; D call uncertain. CDR3 length equals 13 residues. Looked up from germline, CDR1 is MDHEN and CDR2 is SYDVKM. The germline V and J ends were trimmed by 6 bases and 0 bases, with 8 bases remaining between them. This CDR3 reads CASSPYTNYGYTF. Written as DNA, the CDR3 is TGTGCCAGCAGCCCTTACACTAACTATGGCTACACCTTC.

The chain joins TRBV4-1 to TRBJ1-5, with TRBD1 matching over 9 bases. J lost 3 bases, V lost 1 base, and 4 bases had no gene match. The CDR3 length is 16 residues. In germline, CDR1 is MGHRA, CDR2 YSYEKL. The CDR3 reads CASSQAGTGINQPQHF. The CDR3 DNA is TGCGCCAGCAGCCAAGCCGGGACAGGGATCAATCAGCCCCAGCATTTT.

The V gene is TRBV7-2, the J gene TRBJ2-7; a weak D match, TRBD1 (5 bases). V lost 5 bases to trimming and J lost 2 bases, with 16 bases between them. The CDR3 is 15 residues long. CDR1 and CDR2 (germline): SGHTA, FQGNSA. In nucleotides, the CDR3 is TGTGCCAGCAGCAGTACAGGAGTAGGGACCTACGAGCAGTACTTC. As protein: CASSSTGVGTYEQYF.

This clone was seen a handful of times. This chain uses TRBV7-9 with TRBJ2-7, with 9 bases lining up with TRBD2. Germline CDR1 is SEHNR and CDR2 is FQNEAQ (reference sequence). The CDR3 spans 15 residues. With 5 bases clipped from V and 2 bases from J, the junction kept 7 bases outside the gene matches. CDR3 amino acids: CASSPGAGGPYEQYF. CDR3 in DNA: TGTGCCAGCAGCCCTGGGGCGGGAGGGCCCTACGAGCAGTACTTC. The full variable domain, in which reference TRBV7-9 and TRBJ2-7 provide the parts outside the CDR3, is DTGVSQNPRHKITKRGQNVTFRCDPISEHNRLYWYRQTLGQGPEFLTYFQNEAQLEKSRLLSDRFSAERPKGSFSTLEIQRTEQGDSAMYLCASSPGAGGPYEQYFGPGTRLTVT.

The CDR3 DNA is TGTGCCAGTAGTCTCGGGACTAGCGGGACCCCCTACGAGCAGTACTTC. Translated, it gives CASSLGTSGTPYEQYF. V usage is TRBV19 and J usage is TRBJ2-7; TRBD2 matches 13 bases. J was trimmed by 2 bases and V by 5 bases; bases with no gene match: 6. CDR1 is LNHDA, CDR2 SQIVND, per germline (reference sequence). CDR3 size: 16 residues.

CDR3 protein: CASSYGQGALDTEAFF. For the CDR3, the DNA is TGTGCCAGCAGCTACGGACAGGGGGCGTTGGACACTGAAGCTTTCTTT. The V call is TRBV5-8, the J call TRBJ1-1; 11 positions match TRBD1. After removal of 3 bases from V and 3 bases from J, the junction contained 7 bases not matched to a gene. This CDR3 is 16 amino acids long. Germline CDR1 and CDR2: SGHTS and YDEGEE.

The chain carries TRBV30 and TRBJ2-1; 10 bases map to TRBD2. Germline values: CDR1 GTSNPN, CDR2 SVGIG (reference sequence). This CDR3 has 15 residues. Trimming cost V 2 bases and J 7 bases; bases outside gene matches: 8. CDR3 in DNA: TGTGCCTGGAGTTATACAGCGGGAGGGTCGAATGAGCAGTTCTTC. Encoded protein: CAWSYTAGGSNEQFF.

The V and J genes are TRBV2 and TRBJ2-3, with TRBD2 as a possible D gene (5 bases). CDR3 size: 12 residues. V lost 8 bases to trimming and J lost 2 bases, with 8 bases between them. Per germline, CDR1 SNHLY and CDR2 FYNNEI. The CDR3 bases are TGTGCCAGCGAGGGTGTCACAGATACGCAGTATTTT. Amino acids: CASEGVTDTQYF.

This chain links TRBV4-1 with TRBJ2-1, with 11 bases that match TRBD2. CDR1 MGHRA and CDR2 YSYEKL come from the germline V gene. CDR3 length: 16 amino acids. Losses at the gene ends were 4 bases for V and 4 bases for J; bases not matched to a gene: 6. DNA of the CDR3: TGCGCCAGCAGCCTAACCACTAGCGGGGGTTACAATGAGCAGTTCTTC. Its translation: CASSLTTSGGYNEQFF.

This chain links TRBV6-5 with TRBJ1-6; 7 bases are a match to TRBD1. Trimming took 5 bases from V and 7 from J; bases not matched to a gene: 5. This CDR3 is built from 14 residues. CDR1 is MNHEY, CDR2 SVGAGI, per germline. CDR3 sequence (DNA): TGTGCCAGCAGTCTACAGGGGCTAAATTCACCCCTCCACTTT. Translated: CASSLQGLNSPLHF.

The chain recombines TRBV5-8 with TRBJ2-3; 8 bases agree with TRBD2. The junction had 5 bases not matched to a gene; V was cut back by 0 bases and J by 2 bases. The CDR3 is 16 amino acids. Per the germline V gene, CDR1 is SGHTS and CDR2 is YDEGEE. CDR3 coding DNA: TGTGCCAGCAGCTTGGAGGCGACTAGCGTCACAGATACGCAGTATTTT. Protein product: CASSLEATSVTDTQYF.

V and J are TRBV7-6 and TRBJ1-4; D gene ambiguous. The CDR3 runs to 18 residues. CDR1 is SGHVS, CDR2 FNYEAQ, per germline. Between the trimmed V and J ends, which lost 5 bases and 2 bases, there was a span of 21 bases. Written as DNA, the CDR3 is TGTGCCAGCAGCACCCTCCCGGACGGAGGATACACTAATGAAAAACTGTTTTTT. Its translation is CASSTLPDGGYTNEKLFF.

J is TRBJ1-2 and V is TRBV6-6; D gene ambiguous. Germline CDR1 and CDR2: MNHNY and SVGAGI (reference sequence). Trimming took 2 bases from V and 4 from J, leaving 5 bases between them. The CDR3 totals 12 residues. This CDR3 is CASSYEPYGYTF. In DNA form, the CDR3 reads TGTGCCAGCAGTTACGAGCCCTATGGCTACACCTTC.

The CDR3, as DNA: TGTGCCAGCAGCTCGCACGGGACAGGGGTTATCGACGAGCAGTACTTC. Translated: CASSSHGTGVIDEQYF. J is TRBJ2-7 and V is TRBV7-8; 10 nucleotides match TRBD1. Trimming removed 4 bases from V and 5 bases from J; junction bases left unmatched: 11. Germline V gene data show CDR1 as SGHVS and CDR2 as FQNEAQ. The CDR3 extends over 16 amino acids.

The rearrangement links TRBV10-2 to TRBJ2-1; D may be TRBD1 (5 bases). Germline V gene sequence: CDR1 WSHSY, CDR2 SAAADI. V dropped 2 bases and J dropped 0 bases, with 11 bases sitting between them. This CDR3 contains 16 residues. Here the CDR3 DNA reads TGCGCCAGCAGTGAGATGGGGCTGGTCTCCTACAATGAGCAGTTCTTC. Its protein product is CASSEMGLVSYNEQFF.